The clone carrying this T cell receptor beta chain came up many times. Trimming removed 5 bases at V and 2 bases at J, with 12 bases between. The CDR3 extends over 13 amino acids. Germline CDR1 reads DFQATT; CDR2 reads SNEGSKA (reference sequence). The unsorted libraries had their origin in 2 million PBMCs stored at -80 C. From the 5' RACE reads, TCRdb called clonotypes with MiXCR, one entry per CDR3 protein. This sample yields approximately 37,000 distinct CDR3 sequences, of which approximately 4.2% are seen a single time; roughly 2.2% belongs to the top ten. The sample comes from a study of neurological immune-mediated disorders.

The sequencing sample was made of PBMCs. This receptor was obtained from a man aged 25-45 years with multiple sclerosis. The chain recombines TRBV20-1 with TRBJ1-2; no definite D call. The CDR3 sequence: CSAPGPANYGYTF. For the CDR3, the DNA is TGCAGTGCTCCGGGCCCCGCCAACTATGGCTACACCTTC.